The entry below gives a single T cell receptor (beta chain) sequence along with its context. The data were taken from a study of shared clonotypes between healthy human individuals. Study background: The people who gave samples were two women and three men aged 18 to 49.

The test was conducted at deep level. TCRdb's table, derived via immunoSEQ multiplex PCR, lists solely in-frame clones and lacks some. Among fewer than 550,000 clones listed, 60% to 80% were seen once. Unmatched junction bases numbered 3, after V lost 3 bases and J lost 2 bases. Germline lookup yields CDR1 KGHSH and CDR2 LQKENI. This CDR3 comprises 15 residues. The genes are TRBV18 and TRBJ2-5, with 10 bases fitting TRBD1. The sample comprised PBMCs. The sequence was obtained from a woman aged 40 to 50 in good health. Some clones in this sample may be carry-over from other donors' samples. This chain's CDR3 is CASSPRQGAQETQYF. Here the CDR3 DNA reads TGTGCCAGCTCACCCCGACAGGGGGCACAAGAGACCCAGTACTTC.